This T cell receptor beta chain is drawn from a study of chemoradiotherapy in HPV16-positive cancers. Overall study findings and caveats: In HPV16-positive patients, HPV-responsive T-cell expansion tracked better recurrence-free survival. Candidate HPV-specific clones and E7-related TCR motifs grew in tumor during treatment.

Here immunoSEQ multiplex PCR was the method, and the copy in TCRdb shows in-frame clones only, minus some. The table lists under 15,000 clones, about 88% of them singletons, with about a fifth in the top ten. The CDR3 length is 14 residues. Trimming stripped 6 bases from V and 6 bases from J, with 17 bases between. The germline gives CDR1 SNHLY, CDR2 FYNNEI. Over chemoradiotherapy, repertoires were sampled more than once. This clone was picked up a small number of times. The antigen is not known. This receptor was obtained from a human donor with HPV-associated anogenital cancer. This chain connects TRBV2 to TRBJ1-2; D is undetermined. Source: blood, taken from a patient who underwent chemoradiotherapy. Here the CDR3 DNA reads TGTGCCAGCAGCAGCTTCAATGGGATGGATGGCTACACCTTC. As protein: CASSSFNGMDGYTF.